One and the same sample provided the 8 T cell receptor beta chains below, sequenced in a study of T cells in Graves' hyperthyroidism and ophthalmopathy. From RNA transcripts, TCR beta CDR3 regions were amplified. The study used the HTBI primer set for a first-round RT-PCR of the TCR CDR3. A single record per CDR3 protein comes from TCRdb applying MiXCR to the multiplex PCR reads. The sample shows a few hundred thousand distinct CDR3 sequences, 15% of them seen only once. Sequenced: blood. These receptor sequences come from a woman aged 30 to 39 with Graves' hyperthyroidism.

This clonotype appeared many times. The V call is TRBV7-2, the J call TRBJ2-1, with a tentative D call TRBD2 (6 bases). The CDR3 has 15 residues. Per the germline V gene, CDR1 is SGHTA and CDR2 is FQGNSA. V lost 6 bases, J lost 6 bases, and 18 bases lay in between. CDR3 nucleotides: TGTGCCAGCAGGTCGCGGGGTCCTTCGGGCAATGAGCAGTTCTTC. Protein sequence: CASRSRGPSGNEQFF.

The CDR3 loop is CASSVRGSGRGYEQYF. The CDR3 DNA reads as TGTGCCAGCAGTGTGCGGGGGAGCGGGAGGGGGTACGAGCAGTACTTC. The chain combines TRBV6-2 or TRBV6-3 with TRBJ2-7, with 10 bases fitting TRBD2. V shed 5 bases, J shed 4 bases, and the junction held 11 bases outside the gene matches. This CDR3 comprises 16 residues. CDR1 and CDR2 (germline): MNHEY, SVGEGT.

The chain joins TRBV20-1 to TRBJ2-2; TRBD2 agrees at 9 bases. The germline V gene has CDR1 DFQATT and CDR2 SNEGSKA (reference sequence). The CDR3 consists of 15 residues. V gave up 2 bases and J gave up 5 bases; unmatched junction bases: 6. The CDR3 DNA follows: TGCAGTGCTAGAAGCGGGGGGCGGGGGACCGGGGAGCTGTTTTTT. It is translated as CSARSGGRGTGELFF.

This clonotype was found a few times. V usage is TRBV12-3 or TRBV12-4 and J usage is TRBJ2-3; no clear D gene. CDR3 length: 15 residues. The V end was cut by 1 base, the J end by 0 bases, with 8 bases between. CDR3 sequence reads: CASSLGDFSTDTQYF. Written as DNA, the CDR3 is TGTGCCAGCAGTTTAGGGGATTTCAGCACAGATACGCAGTATTTT.

In its sample, this clonotype was seen a few times. The chain couples TRBV5-1 to TRBJ2-7, with D tentatively TRBD2 (5 bases). The germline V gene has CDR1 SGHRS and CDR2 YFSETQ. V lost 0 bases to trimming and J lost 7 bases, with 17 bases between them. The CDR3 has 15 amino acids. The CDR3 loop reads CASSLAGIAQREQYF. As DNA, the CDR3 is TGCGCCAGCAGCTTGGCCGGGATAGCCCAGAGGGAGCAGTACTTC.

This clonotype occurred many times. The chain uses TRBV7-2 and TRBJ2-1; 7 bases agree with TRBD2. The CDR3 is 15 amino acids. CDR1 is SGHTA, CDR2 FQGNSA, per germline. V was pared by 0 bases and J by 4 bases, with 3 bases of the junction left unmatched. The CDR3 region is CASSLASGVYNEQFF. The CDR3 region has the DNA TGTGCCAGCAGCTTAGCGAGCGGGGTATACAATGAGCAGTTCTTC.

This clonotype appeared a few times. The J gene is TRBJ2-7, the V gene TRBV4-1; no firm D call. This CDR3 spans 13 amino acids. The germline V and J ends were trimmed by 4 bases and 4 bases, with 11 bases remaining between them. From germline, CDR1 is MGHRA and CDR2 YSYEKL. The CDR3 DNA is TGCGCCAGCAGCCCACCGTCCGGTTACGAGCAGTACTTC. Its protein is CASSPPSGYEQYF.

The chain combines TRBV3-1 with TRBJ1-4, with D hard to call. The CDR3 has 15 amino acids. Trimming shortened V by 4 bases and J by 4 bases, and 13 bases separated the two germline ends. The germline CDR1 and CDR2 sequences are LGHDT and YNNKEL (reference sequence). For the CDR3, the DNA is TGTGCCAGCAGCCGCGACGGGGAAGGTAATGAAAAACTGTTTTTT. Its translation is CASSRDGEGNEKLFF.